Listed below are T cell receptor beta chains from one sample, sequenced in a study of blood T cells in healthy people across ages. TCRdb reanalysed the 5' RACE reads using MiXCR and keeps one entry per CDR3 protein. The data show 1.5 million to 2 million distinct CDR3 sequences, roughly 30% seen once. The sample consisted of blood. All receptors come from a woman in her twenties or thirties in good health. CDR3s include the opening cysteine and the closing phenylalanine or tryptophan. The order of the fields is V gene, clone size, D gene, J gene, CDR3 protein, CDR3 DNA. The D gene is left open where the match is weak. Expanded clones get a size class; other rows say once, few or many, or leave the size out.

V gene: TRBV4-2; clone size: -; D gene: -; J gene: TRBJ2-4; CDR3 protein: CASSQAGPKNIQYF; CDR3 DNA: TGTGCCAGCAGCCAAGCAGGGCCCAAAAACATTCAGTACTTC
V gene: TRBV9; clone size: -; D gene: -; J gene: TRBJ2-1; CDR3 protein: CASSVGRSDEQFF; CDR3 DNA: TGTGCCAGCAGCGTGGGGAGGTCCGATGAGCAGTTCTTC
V gene: TRBV7-2; clone size: -; D gene: -; J gene: TRBJ2-7; CDR3 protein: CASSLGGGGPGNEQYF; CDR3 DNA: TGTGCCAGCAGCTTAGGAGGGGGAGGGCCCGGGAACGAGCAGTACTTC
V gene: TRBV2; clone size: few; D gene: -; J gene: TRBJ1-1; CDR3 protein: CASIPFKQNTEAFF; CDR3 DNA: TGTGCCAGCATCCCATTCAAACAGAACACTGAAGCTTTCTTT
V gene: TRBV7-3; clone size: -; D gene: TRBD2; J gene: TRBJ2-1; CDR3 protein: CASSFLVIAGGNEQFF; CDR3 DNA: TGTGCCAGCAGCTTTTTGGTGATAGCGGGAGGTAATGAGCAGTTCTTC
V gene: TRBV20-1; clone size: few; D gene: TRBD1; J gene: TRBJ1-2; CDR3 protein: CSAKGTDFLNYGYTF; CDR3 DNA: TGCAGTGCTAAAGGGACAGACTTCCTTAACTATGGCTACACCTTC
V gene: TRBV20-1; clone size: few; D gene: -; J gene: TRBJ2-3; CDR3 protein: CSARVVAADTQYF; CDR3 DNA: TGCAGTGCTAGAGTAGTAGCAGCGGATACGCAGTATTTT
V gene: TRBV6-5; clone size: -; D gene: -; J gene: TRBJ2-7; CDR3 protein: CASGNGPSYEQYF; CDR3 DNA: TGTGCCAGCGGGAACGGGCCTTCCTACGAGCAGTACTTC
V gene: TRBV7-2; clone size: few; D gene: -; J gene: TRBJ2-5; CDR3 protein: CASGIGTAAQETQYF; CDR3 DNA: TGTGCCAGCGGCATAGGGACTGCGGCCCAAGAGACCCAGTACTTC
V gene: TRBV4-2; clone size: -; D gene: -; J gene: TRBJ2-3; CDR3 protein: CASSQTPSGPDTQYF; CDR3 DNA: TGTGCCAGCAGCCAAACTCCCTCTGGTCCAGATACGCAGTATTTT
V gene: TRBV9; clone size: -; D gene: -; J gene: TRBJ1-1; CDR3 protein: CASSVESYTEAFF; CDR3 DNA: TGTGCCAGCAGCGTAGAGTCGTACACTGAAGCTTTCTTT
V gene: TRBV20-1; clone size: -; D gene: TRBD2; J gene: TRBJ2-5; CDR3 protein: CSARQRGGRETQYF; CDR3 DNA: TGCAGTGCAAGACAGCGGGGGGGCCGAGAGACCCAGTACTTC
V gene: TRBV10-2; clone size: -; D gene: -; J gene: TRBJ1-5; CDR3 protein: CASSEVSEGPQHF; CDR3 DNA: TGCGCCAGCAGTGAGGTTTCCGAAGGACCCCAGCATTTT
V gene: TRBV6-6; clone size: -; D gene: -; J gene: TRBJ2-3; CDR3 protein: CASSPFRDTDTQYF; CDR3 DNA: TGTGCCAGCAGCCCTTTTAGGGACACAGATACGCAGTATTTT
V gene: TRBV11-2; clone size: -; D gene: TRBD1; J gene: TRBJ1-2; CDR3 protein: CATLGTGRNYGYTF; CDR3 DNA: TGTGCCACTCTCGGGACAGGGCGGAACTATGGCTACACCTTC
V gene: TRBV4-1; clone size: -; D gene: -; J gene: TRBJ2-7; CDR3 protein: CASSPRAGFYEQYF; CDR3 DNA: TGCGCCAGCAGTCCCCGGGCAGGGTTCTACGAGCAGTACTTC
V gene: TRBV7-3; clone size: few; D gene: -; J gene: TRBJ2-3; CDR3 protein: CASSPRPGAGDTQYF; CDR3 DNA: TGTGCCAGCAGCCCACGCCCGGGAGCGGGAGATACGCAGTATTTT
V gene: TRBV5-1; clone size: few; D gene: -; J gene: TRBJ2-3; CDR3 protein: CASSLVSMKTDTQYF; CDR3 DNA: TGCGCCAGCAGCTTGGTGTCTATGAAGACAGATACGCAGTATTTT
V gene: TRBV10-3; clone size: many; D gene: -; J gene: TRBJ1-2; CDR3 protein: CAISELGTGFSGYTF; CDR3 DNA: TGTGCCATCAGTGAGTTGGGCACGGGGTTTTCGGGCTACACCTTC
V gene: TRBV11-2; clone size: few; D gene: TRBD2; J gene: TRBJ2-1; CDR3 protein: CASSSLRGRVSYNEQFF; CDR3 DNA: TGTGCCAGCAGCTCCCTGCGGGGGAGGGTCTCCTACAATGAGCAGTTCTTC
V gene: TRBV2; clone size: -; D gene: TRBD2; J gene: TRBJ2-5; CDR3 protein: CASSARSGGSETQYF; CDR3 DNA: TGTGCCAGCAGTGCCCGTAGCGGGGGTTCTGAGACCCAGTACTTC
V gene: TRBV20-1; clone size: -; D gene: -; J gene: TRBJ2-3; CDR3 protein: CSARLAADTQYF; CDR3 DNA: TGCAGTGCTAGACTAGCTGCAGATACGCAGTATTTT
V gene: TRBV5-6; clone size: -; D gene: -; J gene: TRBJ2-6; CDR3 protein: CASTEPGSGANVLTF; CDR3 DNA: TGTGCCTCAACTGAGCCGGGATCTGGGGCCAACGTCCTGACTTTC
V gene: TRBV5-1; clone size: once; D gene: -; J gene: TRBJ1-1; CDR3 protein: CASSSWAAGNTEAFF; CDR3 DNA: TGCGCCAGCAGCTCCTGGGCTGCGGGGAACACTGAAGCTTTCTTT
V gene: TRBV4-1; clone size: few; D gene: TRBD1; J gene: TRBJ2-7; CDR3 protein: CASSWDREAYEQYF; CDR3 DNA: TGCGCCAGCAGCTGGGACAGGGAGGCCTACGAGCAGTACTTC
V gene: TRBV28; clone size: -; D gene: -; J gene: TRBJ2-7; CDR3 protein: CASSSASAHEQYF; CDR3 DNA: TGTGCCAGCAGCTCAGCGAGCGCCCACGAGCAGTACTTC
V gene: TRBV13; clone size: many; D gene: TRBD1; J gene: TRBJ2-1; CDR3 protein: CASSPGQGTYNEQFF; CDR3 DNA: TGTGCCAGCAGCCCCGGACAGGGGACCTACAATGAGCAGTTCTTC
V gene: TRBV6-1; clone size: -; D gene: -; J gene: TRBJ2-1; CDR3 protein: CASSATLLTYNEQFF; CDR3 DNA: TGTGCCAGCAGTGCGACCCTCTTAACCTACAATGAGCAGTTCTTC
V gene: TRBV28; clone size: -; D gene: -; J gene: TRBJ1-5; CDR3 protein: CASRRGQYSNQPQHF; CDR3 DNA: TGTGCCAGCAGACGAGGACAGTATAGCAATCAGCCCCAGCATTTT
V gene: TRBV24-1; clone size: few; D gene: -; J gene: TRBJ2-3; CDR3 protein: CATSSGYLDTQYF; CDR3 DNA: TGTGCCACCAGTTCCGGTTACCTAGATACGCAGTATTTT
V gene: TRBV5-8; clone size: -; D gene: -; J gene: TRBJ1-1; CDR3 protein: CASSRGDFLGTEAFF; CDR3 DNA: TGTGCCAGCAGCAGGGGGGACTTCCTGGGCACTGAAGCTTTCTTT
V gene: TRBV20-1; clone size: -; D gene: -; J gene: TRBJ1-2; CDR3 protein: CIARDVGRSFVFTF; CDR3 DNA: TGCATTGCTAGAGATGTCGGCAGGAGCTTTGTCTTCACCTTC
V gene: TRBV7-9; clone size: -; D gene: TRBD2; J gene: TRBJ2-3; CDR3 protein: CASSPGTSGGNTDTQYF; CDR3 DNA: TGTGCCAGCAGCCCGGGGACTAGCGGGGGGAACACAGATACGCAGTATTTT